One sample yielded the 15 T cell receptor beta chains listed below, sequenced in a study of shared clonotypes between healthy human individuals. Here immunoSEQ multiplex PCR was the method, and the copy in TCRdb shows in-frame clones only, minus some. The top ten clones hold about 0.11% of a sample with some 600,000 clones, approximately 96% of them seen once. CD45RO negativity and positive selection for CCR7 defined naive CD8 cells, a population that excluded terminally differentiated effector memory CD45RA+ cells. The specimen was naive CD8+ T cells sorted from blood. These receptors were collected from a woman aged 25 to 39 in good health.

This chain joins TRBV6-5 and TRBJ2-7, with D unclear. The CDR3 consists of 13 residues. V lost 5 bases and J lost 1, with 9 bases in between. The germline gives CDR1 MNHEY, CDR2 SVGAGI. The CDR3 DNA follows: TGTGCCAGCAGTCCACCCTGGTCCTACGAGCAGTACTTC. Its translation: CASSPPWSYEQYF.

This chain uses TRBV6-4 with TRBJ1-3; D is ambiguous. Trimming pared 2 bases from V and 0 bases from J, leaving 14 bases between. CDR1 is MRHNA, CDR2 SNTAGT, per germline. This CDR3 is built from 17 residues. The CDR3 sequence: CASSDPIVNCSGNTIYF. The CDR3 DNA reads as TGTGCCAGCAGTGACCCCATAGTCAATTGCTCTGGAAACACCATATATTTT.

V is TRBV7-9 and J is TRBJ2-1, with 13 nucleotides matching TRBD2. The V segment lost 5 bases and the J segment 8 bases; nucleotides outside the gene matches: 9. This CDR3 is built from 16 residues. Germline CDR1 and CDR2: SEHNR and FQNEAQ (reference sequence). In nucleotides, the CDR3 is TGTGCCAGCAGCGATCCACTAGCGGGAGGGCCCGATGAGCAGTTCTTC. Translated: CASSDPLAGGPDEQFF.

This clone occurred once. The V gene is TRBV7-6, the J gene TRBJ2-1, with TRBD2 matching 9 bases. The V gene end was trimmed by 0 bases and the J gene end by 3 bases; junction bases not matched to a gene: 6. The CDR3 extends over 17 amino acids. Looked up from germline, CDR1 is SGHVS and CDR2 is FNYEAQ. This chain's CDR3 is CASSLAREGDDYNEQFF. In nucleotides, the CDR3 is TGTGCCAGCAGCTTAGCGCGGGAGGGAGATGACTACAATGAGCAGTTCTTC.

V is TRBV5-1 and J is TRBJ2-5, with 9 bases matching TRBD1. Germline V gene lookup returns CDR1 SGHRS and CDR2 YFSETQ. The CDR3 runs 14 residues. With 3 bases clipped from V and 5 bases from J, the junction kept 5 bases outside the gene matches. The CDR3 sequence is CASSSQGAWETQYF. For the CDR3, the DNA is TGCGCCAGCAGCTCACAGGGGGCTTGGGAGACCCAGTACTTC.

As to this clone: Other DNA sequences in the sample encode the same CDR3. The chain recombines TRBV7-9 with TRBJ1-1; no reliable D call. Germline V gene sequence: CDR1 SEHNR, CDR2 FQNEAQ (reference sequence). This CDR3 spans 14 amino acids. The V gene lost 1 base and the J gene lost 1 base, with 7 bases spanning the gap. CDR3 nucleotides: TGTGCCAGCAGCTTAGTAACGGGGAACACTGAAGCTTTCTTT. This translates into CASSLVTGNTEAFF.

This clone appeared a single time. The chain employs TRBV29-1 and TRBJ2-3, with 8 bases matching TRBD1. Germline trimming cut 3 bases from V and 6 bases from J; bases unmatched to any gene: 11. Germline CDR1 is SQVTM and CDR2 is ANQGSEA. This CDR3 is 15 amino acids long. The CDR3 nucleotides are TGCAGCGTTGAGAGGACAGGGATTAGTCTGGATACGCAGTATTTT. Translated: CSVERTGISLDTQYF.

A remark on this clone: Other DNA sequences from this sample encode an identical CDR3 as well. This chain connects TRBV28 to TRBJ2-1, with D possibly matching TRBD1 (6 bases). The V end lost 5 bases, the J end lost 7 bases, and 9 bases lay between the germline ends. Looked up from germline, CDR1 is MDHEN and CDR2 is SYDVKM. The CDR3 is 12 amino acids. The CDR3 coding sequence is TGTGCCAGCAGTCTCGACAGGAATGAGCAGTTCTTC. Translation: CASSLDRNEQFF.

The chain uses TRBV5-4 and TRBJ2-2; D is unclear. The CDR3 runs to 13 residues. V was cut by 4 bases and J by 3 bases, with 7 bases left in between. CDR1 is SGHNT, CDR2 YYREEE, per germline (reference sequence). The CDR3 spells CASSASYTGELFF. The CDR3 coding sequence is TGTGCCAGCAGCGCATCTTACACCGGGGAGCTGTTTTTT.

The chain carries TRBV14 and TRBJ2-2; 11 nucleotides align to TRBD2. V gave up 0 bases and J gave up 3 bases; unmatched junction bases: 6. The CDR3 sequence is 18 residues long. Germline CDR1 reads SGHDN; CDR2 reads FVKESK. In DNA, the CDR3 is TGTGCCAGCAGCCAAGAGGCTAGCGGGAGGATTGACACCGGGGAGCTGTTTTTT. It is translated as CASSQEASGRIDTGELFF.

Concerning this clone itself: Different DNA sequences within this sample yield the same CDR3. The genes are TRBV27 and TRBJ2-7; D uncertain. Germline CDR1 MNHEY, CDR2 SMNVEV (reference sequence). The CDR3 has 13 amino acids. Trimming took off 6 bases at V and 1 base at J, with 10 bases between the two ends. CDR3 bases: TGTGCCAGCAGCCGAGGCCCTTCCTACGAGCAGTACTTC. Its protein is CASSRGPSYEQYF.

The J gene is TRBJ2-5, the V gene TRBV5-4, with TRBD2 identical over 11 bases. The ends lost 4 bases at V and 4 bases at J; junction bases unmatched: 3. Germline lookup yields CDR1 SGHNT and CDR2 YYREEE (reference sequence). The CDR3 covers 14 residues. CDR3 in DNA: TGTGCCAGCAGCACCGGACTAGCGGGAGAGACCCAGTACTTC. This encodes CASSTGLAGETQYF.

This chain connects TRBV5-1 to TRBJ2-7; weak D call: TRBD1 (5 bases). Trimming took 0 bases from V and 1 from J, leaving 11 bases between them. Germline CDR1 SGHRS, CDR2 YFSETQ. CDR3 length: 15 amino acids. This CDR3 is CASSLEGVGSYEQYF. As DNA, the CDR3 is TGCGCCAGCAGCTTGGAAGGGGTTGGTTCCTACGAGCAGTACTTC.

The sample holds one count of this clone. V is TRBV9 and J is TRBJ1-1; 10 bases are shared with TRBD1. J lost 7 bases, V lost 4 bases, and 4 bases had no gene match. The CDR3 covers 13 residues. Germline values: CDR1 SGDLS, CDR2 YYNGEE. The CDR3 bases are TGTGCCAGCAGCTGGACAGGGGGAGGTGAAGCTTTCTTT. This codes for CASSWTGGGEAFF.

This chain connects TRBV7-9 to TRBJ2-7; D possibly corresponds to TRBD2 (6 bases). This CDR3 is built from 14 residues. The germline V gene has CDR1 SEHNR and CDR2 FQNEAQ (reference sequence). With 7 bases removed from V and 0 bases from J, the gap between germline ends came to 13 bases. This chain's CDR3 is CASTGGLSSYEQYF. CDR3 nucleotides: TGTGCCAGCACCGGAGGGCTGAGCTCCTACGAGCAGTACTTC.